This entry concerns a single TCR beta chain. Its antigen remains unidentified. The sample originates from a study of cytomegalovirus exposure and HLA in healthy donors. The V end lost 5 bases, the J end lost 10 bases, and 14 bases lay between the germline ends. Germline V gives CDR1 LNHDA, CDR2 SQIVND (reference sequence). The CDR3 loop spans 12 amino acids. Overall study findings and caveats: HLA-A and HLA-B allele assignments for most subjects were reportedly predicted accurately using TCR beta sequences. Per a prior analysis, the majority of TCR beta V segments were productive roughly 87% or roughly 30% of the time. In a later analysis, compared with equally common non-associated chains, HLA-associated beta chains were more expanded.

The PCR employed 60 Vbeta primers together with 13 Jbeta primers. Measured with immunoSEQ multiplex PCR; TCRdb has only the in-frame clones, and not every one. The table shows under 150,000 clones, with 73% occurring only once. Sequenced material: PBMCs. J is TRBJ1-1 and V is TRBV19, with D tentatively TRBD1 (5 bases). The TCR was taken from a human donor in good health. CDR3 DNA sequence: TGTGCCAGTAGTGCGGGGGGGTTTGTAGCTTTCTTT. Translated, it gives CASSAGGFVAFF.